This TCR beta chain was recovered during a study of blood T cell repertoires in COVID-19. Study-level information: The origin of the acute and convalescent COVID-19 samples was the United States, Italy and Spain. PBMCs, B-cell-depleted T cells, or T cells provided the cDNA or gDNA that made up the material.

Authors' analysis steps: Reference gene primer amplification yielded estimated nucleated cell counts. Libraries were prepared by immunoSEQ multiplex PCR; TCRdb keeps only in-frame clonotypes and omits some of them. That table is the source of V, J and clone size, and D and trimming were worked out from the DNA. The sample lists around 64,000 clones, about 90% seen once, with 5% to 6.5% in the top ten. Germline lookup yields CDR1 SGHKS and CDR2 YYEKEE (reference sequence). This CDR3 spans 15 amino acids. Trimming took 1 base from V and 3 from J, leaving 11 bases between them. The sample was peripheral blood. The clonotype originates from a man of 80 years or more in a cohort sampled during active COVID-19. The V and J genes are TRBV5-5 and TRBJ1-5, with D unresolved. DNA of the CDR3: TGTGCCAGCAGCTTGATCGGTAGATCCAATCAGCCCCAGCATTTT. Residues: CASSLIGRSNQPQHF.